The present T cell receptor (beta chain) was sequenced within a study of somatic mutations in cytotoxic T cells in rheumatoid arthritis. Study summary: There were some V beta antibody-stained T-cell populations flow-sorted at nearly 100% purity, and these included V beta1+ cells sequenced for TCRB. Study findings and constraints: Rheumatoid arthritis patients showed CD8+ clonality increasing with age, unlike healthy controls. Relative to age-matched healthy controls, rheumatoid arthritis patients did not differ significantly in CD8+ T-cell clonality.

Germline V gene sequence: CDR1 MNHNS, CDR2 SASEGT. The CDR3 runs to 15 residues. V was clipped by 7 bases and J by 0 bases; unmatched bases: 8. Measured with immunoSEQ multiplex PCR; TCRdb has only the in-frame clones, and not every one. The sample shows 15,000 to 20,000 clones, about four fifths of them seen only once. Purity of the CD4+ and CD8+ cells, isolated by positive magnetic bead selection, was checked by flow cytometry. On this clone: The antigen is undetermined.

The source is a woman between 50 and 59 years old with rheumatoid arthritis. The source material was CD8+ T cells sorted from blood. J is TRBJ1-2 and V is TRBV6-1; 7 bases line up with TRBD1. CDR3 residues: CASKTGTAANYGYTF. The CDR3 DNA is TGTGCCAGCAAAACCGGGACAGCAGCTAACTATGGCTACACCTTC.